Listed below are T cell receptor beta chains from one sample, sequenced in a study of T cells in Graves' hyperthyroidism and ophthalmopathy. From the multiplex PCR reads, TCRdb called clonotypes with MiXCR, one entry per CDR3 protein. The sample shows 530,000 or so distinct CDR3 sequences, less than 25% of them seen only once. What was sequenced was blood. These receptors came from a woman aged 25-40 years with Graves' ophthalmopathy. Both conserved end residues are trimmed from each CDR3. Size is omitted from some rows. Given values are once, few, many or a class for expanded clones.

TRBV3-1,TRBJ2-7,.,ASSITGTDSYEGQY
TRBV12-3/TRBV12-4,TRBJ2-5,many,ASSLQWDQGETQY
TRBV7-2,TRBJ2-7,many,ASSPTSGGAYEQY
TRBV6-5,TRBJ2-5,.,ASSYTGTSGGAGETQY
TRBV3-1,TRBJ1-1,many,ASSQDEVPREAF
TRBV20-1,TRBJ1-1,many,SSGPQNTEAF
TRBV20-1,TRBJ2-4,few,SAVDTLAKNIQY
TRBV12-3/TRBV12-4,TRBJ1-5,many,ASSFVGGSNQPQH
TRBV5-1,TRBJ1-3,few,ASSPGQILANTIY
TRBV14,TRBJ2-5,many,ASSQDHRVETQY
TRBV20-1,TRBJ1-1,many,STENTEAF
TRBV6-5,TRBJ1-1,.,ASSFRTVTEAF
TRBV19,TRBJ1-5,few,ASSIVWGAVQPQH
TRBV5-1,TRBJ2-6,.,ASSLVPGLSGANVLI
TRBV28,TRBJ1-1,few,ASSSLGGGRGAF
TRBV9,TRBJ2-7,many,ASSVGVVGNEQY
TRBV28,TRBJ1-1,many,ASSFSGTGDPEAF
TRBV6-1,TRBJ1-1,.,ASSGTGVEAF
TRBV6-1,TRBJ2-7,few,ASSGSSGDYEQY
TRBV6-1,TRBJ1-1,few,ASVRGLTEAF
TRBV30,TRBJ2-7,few,AWSPGDRHSYEQY
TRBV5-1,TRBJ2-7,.,ASSSLLDETYEQC
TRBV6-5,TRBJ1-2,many,ASSYSTGGCGYT
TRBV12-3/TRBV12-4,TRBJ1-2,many,ASSSRPSEPLYGYT
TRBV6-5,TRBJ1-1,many,ASSPRTGYWTEAF
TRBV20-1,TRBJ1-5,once,SARASVVQPQH